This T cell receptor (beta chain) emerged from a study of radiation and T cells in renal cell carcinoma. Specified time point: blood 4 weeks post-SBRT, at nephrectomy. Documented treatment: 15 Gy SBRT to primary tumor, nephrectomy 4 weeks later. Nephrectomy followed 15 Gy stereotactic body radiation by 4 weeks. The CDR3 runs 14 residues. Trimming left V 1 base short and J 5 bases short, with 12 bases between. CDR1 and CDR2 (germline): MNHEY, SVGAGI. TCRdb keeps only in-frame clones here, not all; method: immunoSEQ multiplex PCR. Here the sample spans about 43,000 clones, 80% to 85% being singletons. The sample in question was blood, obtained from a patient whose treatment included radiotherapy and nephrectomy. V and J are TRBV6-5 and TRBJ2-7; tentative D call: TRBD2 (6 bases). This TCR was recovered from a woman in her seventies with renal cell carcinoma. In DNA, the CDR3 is TGTGCCAGCAGTTACTTCCAGGGAGGTGACGAGCAGTACTTC. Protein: CASSYFQGGDEQYF.